The rows below give T cell receptor beta chains drawn from one sample of a study of blood T cells in healthy people across ages. From the 5' RACE reads, TCRdb called clonotypes with MiXCR, one entry per CDR3 protein. Among hundreds of thousands of distinct CDR3 sequences listed, around 36% were seen once. The sequencing input was blood. These receptors were obtained from a young man in good health. Both conserved end residues are part of each CDR3. A D gene is named only where the DNA matches it firmly. Expanded clones get a size class; other rows say once, few or many, or leave the size out.

abundance: NA
j_gene: TRBJ2-5
d_gene: NA
len: 14
v_gene: TRBV4-1
CDR3nt: TGCGCCAGCAGCCAAGAGGGTCGGGAAGAGACCCAGTACTTC
CDR3aa: CASSQEGREETQYF

abundance: NA
j_gene: TRBJ2-3
d_gene: NA
len: 13
v_gene: TRBV12-3/TRBV12-4
CDR3nt: TGTGCCAGCAGCCTTAGCGCCCCAGATACGCAGTATTTT
CDR3aa: CASSLSAPDTQYF

abundance: NA
j_gene: TRBJ2-1
d_gene: NA
len: 12
v_gene: TRBV20-1
CDR3nt: TGCAATACGGGCCTCGGCGACGATGAGCAGTTCTTC
CDR3aa: CNTGLGDDEQFF

abundance: few
j_gene: TRBJ1-1
d_gene: NA
len: 13
v_gene: TRBV6-6
CDR3nt: TGTGCCAGCAGGGCGTGGGGTTCCACTGAAGCTTTCTTT
CDR3aa: CASRAWGSTEAFF

abundance: once
j_gene: TRBJ2-1
d_gene: TRBD2
len: 20
v_gene: TRBV27
CDR3nt: TGTGCCAGCAGTTTAGTCCGGGCTAGCGGAGTTTATAGCTCCTACAATGAGCAGTCCTTC
CDR3aa: CASSLVRASGVYSSYNEQSF

abundance: NA
j_gene: TRBJ2-5
d_gene: TRBD1
len: 13
v_gene: TRBV9
CDR3nt: TGTGCCAGCAGCGCTGGACAGGGCAGTGAGCAGTACTTC
CDR3aa: CASSAGQGSEQYF

abundance: NA
j_gene: TRBJ1-4
d_gene: TRBD1
len: 16
v_gene: TRBV5-1
CDR3nt: TGCGCCAGCAGCTTGTCAGGGGGCGTTAAGAAGGAAAAACTGTTTTTT
CDR3aa: CASSLSGGVKKEKLFF

abundance: once
j_gene: TRBJ2-3
d_gene: NA
len: 13
v_gene: TRBV7-9
CDR3nt: TGTGCCAGCAGCTTAGAACAGGGTAATACGCAGTATTTT
CDR3aa: CASSLEQGNTQYF

abundance: many
j_gene: TRBJ2-7
d_gene: NA
len: 11
v_gene: TRBV10-3
CDR3nt: TGTGCCATCAGTGGGACCCACGAGCAGTACTTC
CDR3aa: CAISGTHEQYF

abundance: NA
j_gene: TRBJ1-5
d_gene: NA
len: 14
v_gene: TRBV10-3
CDR3nt: TGTGCCATCGGCAGGGTAAATAGCGATCAGCCCCAGCATTTT
CDR3aa: CAIGRVNSDQPQHF

abundance: many
j_gene: TRBJ2-5
d_gene: NA
len: 15
v_gene: TRBV29-1
CDR3nt: TGCAGCGTTGAAGAAAGGCTCTGGACCCAAGAGACCCAGTACTTC
CDR3aa: CSVEERLWTQETQYF

abundance: NA
j_gene: TRBJ2-3
d_gene: NA
len: 13
v_gene: TRBV6-5
CDR3nt: TGTGCCAGCAAGTTTAGCGTCACAGATACGCAGTATTTT
CDR3aa: CASKFSVTDTQYF

abundance: NA
j_gene: TRBJ2-5
d_gene: NA
len: 15
v_gene: TRBV25-1
CDR3nt: TGTGCCAGCAGTGAATCCCGGACCTACCAAGAGACCCAGTACTTC
CDR3aa: CASSESRTYQETQYF

abundance: NA
j_gene: TRBJ2-7
d_gene: NA
len: 15
v_gene: TRBV20-1
CDR3nt: TGCAGTGCTGGAAACAGGGTTAGGTGGTCCTACGAGCAGTACTTC
CDR3aa: CSAGNRVRWSYEQYF

abundance: few
j_gene: TRBJ1-6
d_gene: NA
len: 16
v_gene: TRBV20-1
CDR3nt: TGCAGTGCTAGACGTGGACAGAGCTCCTATAATTCACCCCTCCACTTT
CDR3aa: CSARRGQSSYNSPLHF

abundance: NA
j_gene: TRBJ1-2
d_gene: TRBD1
len: 15
v_gene: TRBV7-2
CDR3nt: TGTGCCAGCAGCCGTGGAACAGGGGGCGAGCATGGCTACACCTTC
CDR3aa: CASSRGTGGEHGYTF

abundance: NA
j_gene: TRBJ2-7
d_gene: TRBD2
len: 15
v_gene: TRBV9
CDR3nt: TGTGCCAGCAGCCCTTCGGGAGGGCGGCACAATGAGCAGTACTTC
CDR3aa: CASSPSGGRHNEQYF

abundance: NA
j_gene: TRBJ2-7
d_gene: TRBD2
len: 15
v_gene: TRBV11-2
CDR3nt: TGTGCCAGCAGCGAGGCGGCGGGAGGGCTCTACGAGCAGTACTTC
CDR3aa: CASSEAAGGLYEQYF

abundance: NA
j_gene: TRBJ2-7
d_gene: TRBD1
len: 16
v_gene: TRBV12-5
CDR3nt: TGTGCTAGTGGTTTGGCGGACAGGAGACTCTCCTACGAGCAGTACTTC
CDR3aa: CASGLADRRLSYEQYF

abundance: NA
j_gene: TRBJ1-5
d_gene: NA
len: 14
v_gene: TRBV6-6
CDR3nt: TGTGCCAGCAGTTACGGCACCGTGGTAGCGACCCAGCATTTT
CDR3aa: CASSYGTVVATQHF

abundance: NA
j_gene: TRBJ2-7
d_gene: NA
len: 11
v_gene: TRBV20-1
CDR3nt: TGCAGTGCTAGGAGCCCTCACGAGCAGTACTTC
CDR3aa: CSARSPHEQYF

abundance: NA
j_gene: TRBJ1-2
d_gene: NA
len: 13
v_gene: TRBV6-2/TRBV6-3
CDR3nt: TGTGCCAGCAGTCCCGAGGTTAACTATGGCTACACCTTC
CDR3aa: CASSPEVNYGYTF

abundance: NA
j_gene: TRBJ2-3
d_gene: NA
len: 14
v_gene: TRBV6-2/TRBV6-3
CDR3nt: TGTGCCAGCGGGCCAGGGGCCAGCACAGATACGCAGTATTTT
CDR3aa: CASGPGASTDTQYF

abundance: NA
j_gene: TRBJ2-6
d_gene: NA
len: 12
v_gene: TRBV20-1
CDR3nt: TGCAGTGCCAGAGGTGGTGCCAACGTCCTGACTTTC
CDR3aa: CSARGGANVLTF

abundance: NA
j_gene: TRBJ1-4
d_gene: TRBD1
len: 18
v_gene: TRBV4-3
CDR3nt: TGCGCCAGCAGCCAAGGAGCATGGTCGGGACAGGGGGGGGAAAAACTGTTTTTT
CDR3aa: CASSQGAWSGQGGEKLFF

abundance: once
j_gene: TRBJ2-1
d_gene: NA
len: 17
v_gene: TRBV4-3
CDR3nt: TGCGCCAGCAGTCAAGAAGACAGTGGTTTGGGGTACAATGAGCAGTTCTTC
CDR3aa: CASSQEDSGLGYNEQFF

abundance: few
j_gene: TRBJ2-3
d_gene: NA
len: 13
v_gene: TRBV11-3
CDR3nt: TGTGCCAGCAGCTTAGAAGTAGGTTATACGCAGTATTTT
CDR3aa: CASSLEVGYTQYF

abundance: NA
j_gene: TRBJ2-2
d_gene: NA
len: 17
v_gene: TRBV4-2
CDR3nt: TGTGCCAGCAGCCAAGATCTAGGCGGGGCCAGGACCGGGGAGCTGTTTTTT
CDR3aa: CASSQDLGGARTGELFF

abundance: NA
j_gene: TRBJ2-1
d_gene: TRBD2
len: 15
v_gene: TRBV12-3/TRBV12-4
CDR3nt: TGTGCCAGCAGCCCACCGCGGGGGGTCTACAATGAGCAGTTCTTC
CDR3aa: CASSPPRGVYNEQFF

abundance: few
j_gene: TRBJ2-7
d_gene: TRBD2
len: 12
v_gene: TRBV20-1
CDR3nt: TGCAGTGCAAGGACTAGCCGCGATGAGCAGTACTTC
CDR3aa: CSARTSRDEQYF

abundance: NA
j_gene: TRBJ1-2
d_gene: NA
len: 13
v_gene: TRBV24-1
CDR3nt: TGTGCCACCAGCCCCCGGGGGTTCTATGGCTACACCTTC
CDR3aa: CATSPRGFYGYTF

abundance: many
j_gene: TRBJ2-3
d_gene: NA
len: 12
v_gene: TRBV6-5
CDR3nt: TGTGCCAGCAGTCAACAAGGGGATACGCAGTATTTT
CDR3aa: CASSQQGDTQYF

abundance: NA
j_gene: TRBJ1-4
d_gene: NA
len: 18
v_gene: TRBV20-1
CDR3nt: TGCAGTGCTACAACCTTAAATGGGGGGCTAGCAACTAATGAAAAACTGTTTTTT
CDR3aa: CSATTLNGGLATNEKLFF

abundance: NA
j_gene: TRBJ1-2
d_gene: NA
len: 12
v_gene: TRBV20-1
CDR3nt: TGCAGTGCTTTTTTCCCTAACTATGGCTACACCTTC
CDR3aa: CSAFFPNYGYTF

abundance: NA
j_gene: TRBJ2-7
d_gene: TRBD1
len: 16
v_gene: TRBV7-9
CDR3nt: TGTGCCAGCAGCCCGAGACAGGGGGTTCACTACAATGAGCAGTACTTC
CDR3aa: CASSPRQGVHYNEQYF

abundance: few
j_gene: TRBJ2-1
d_gene: TRBD2
len: 17
v_gene: TRBV7-2
CDR3nt: TGTGCCAGCAGCTTCCCTAGCGGGGGGAACCCGAACAATGAGCAGTTCTTC
CDR3aa: CASSFPSGGNPNNEQFF

abundance: NA
j_gene: TRBJ2-7
d_gene: TRBD1
len: 14
v_gene: TRBV7-9
CDR3nt: TGTGCCAGCAGCTCGACAGGGCTCACCTACGAGCAGTACTTC
CDR3aa: CASSSTGLTYEQYF

abundance: few
j_gene: TRBJ1-5
d_gene: TRBD1
len: 14
v_gene: TRBV7-8
CDR3nt: TGTGCCAGCAGCTTTACAGGGGGCCATCAGCCCCAGCATTTT
CDR3aa: CASSFTGGHQPQHF

abundance: NA
j_gene: TRBJ2-3
d_gene: TRBD2
len: 14
v_gene: TRBV12-3/TRBV12-4
CDR3nt: TGTGCCCCACGTGGGGGGGGAAGCACAGATACGCAGTATTTT
CDR3aa: CAPRGGGSTDTQYF

abundance: many
j_gene: TRBJ1-2
d_gene: NA
len: 12
v_gene: TRBV20-1
CDR3nt: TGCAGTGCTAGGACAGCAGACTATGGCTACACCTTC
CDR3aa: CSARTADYGYTF

abundance: few
j_gene: TRBJ1-2
d_gene: TRBD1
len: 14
v_gene: TRBV11-2
CDR3nt: TGTGCCAGCAGCCAAACCGGGACAGGGGATGGCTACACCTTC
CDR3aa: CASSQTGTGDGYTF

abundance: NA
j_gene: TRBJ2-1
d_gene: NA
len: 19
v_gene: TRBV5-1
CDR3nt: TGCGCCAGCAGCTTGGCCGTACAGGGCCGTCGAAGCTCCTACAATGAGCAGTTCTTC
CDR3aa: CASSLAVQGRRSSYNEQFF

abundance: NA
j_gene: TRBJ2-7
d_gene: TRBD1
len: 15
v_gene: TRBV20-1
CDR3nt: TGCAGTGCTGGATCCCGGGACAGGGGGTCCGATGAGCAGTACTTC
CDR3aa: CSAGSRDRGSDEQYF

abundance: NA
j_gene: TRBJ1-5
d_gene: TRBD1
len: 15
v_gene: TRBV7-2
CDR3nt: TGTGCCAGCAGCCCAGGGGGTATCAGCAATCAGCCCCAGCATTTT
CDR3aa: CASSPGGISNQPQHF

abundance: NA
j_gene: TRBJ2-2
d_gene: NA
len: 13
v_gene: TRBV4-1
CDR3nt: TGCGCCAGCAGCCAAGCGTGGGGCGGGGAGCTGTTTTTT
CDR3aa: CASSQAWGGELFF